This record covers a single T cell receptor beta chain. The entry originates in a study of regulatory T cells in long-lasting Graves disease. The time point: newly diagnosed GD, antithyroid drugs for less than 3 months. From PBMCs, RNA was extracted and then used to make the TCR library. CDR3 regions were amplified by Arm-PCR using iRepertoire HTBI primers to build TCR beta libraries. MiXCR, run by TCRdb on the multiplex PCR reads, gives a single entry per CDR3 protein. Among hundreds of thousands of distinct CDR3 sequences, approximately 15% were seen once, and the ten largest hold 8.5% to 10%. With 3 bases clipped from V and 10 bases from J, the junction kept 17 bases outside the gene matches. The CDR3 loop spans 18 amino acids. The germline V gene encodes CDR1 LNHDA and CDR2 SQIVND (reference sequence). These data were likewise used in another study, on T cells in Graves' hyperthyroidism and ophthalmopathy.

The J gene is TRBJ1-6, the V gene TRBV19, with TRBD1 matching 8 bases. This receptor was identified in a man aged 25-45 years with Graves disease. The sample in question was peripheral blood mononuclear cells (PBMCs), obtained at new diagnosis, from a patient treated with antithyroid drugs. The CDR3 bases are TGTGCCAGTAGTATCCCGATCGGCGGACAGGGAGGTATCTCACCCCTCCACTTT. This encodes CASSIPIGGQGGISPLHF. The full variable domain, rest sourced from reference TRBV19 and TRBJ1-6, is DGGITQSPKYLFRKEGQNVTLSCEQNLNHDAMYWYRQDPGQGLRLIYYSQIVNDFQKGDIAEGYSVSREKKESFPLTVTSAQKNPTAFYLCASSIPIGGQGGISPLHFGNGTRLTVT.